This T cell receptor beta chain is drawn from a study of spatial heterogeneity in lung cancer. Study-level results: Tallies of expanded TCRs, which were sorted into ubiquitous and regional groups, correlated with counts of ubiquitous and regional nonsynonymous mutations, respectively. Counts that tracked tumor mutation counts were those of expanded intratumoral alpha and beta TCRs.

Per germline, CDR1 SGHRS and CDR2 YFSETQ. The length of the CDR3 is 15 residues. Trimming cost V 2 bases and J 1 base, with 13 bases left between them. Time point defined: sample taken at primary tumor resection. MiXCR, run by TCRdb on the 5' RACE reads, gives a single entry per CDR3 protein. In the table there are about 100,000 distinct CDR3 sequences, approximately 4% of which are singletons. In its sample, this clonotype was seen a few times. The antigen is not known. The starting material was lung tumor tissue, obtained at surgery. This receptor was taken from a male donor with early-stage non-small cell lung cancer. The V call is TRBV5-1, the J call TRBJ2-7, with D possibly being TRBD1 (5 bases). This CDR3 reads CASSLLGVPSYEQYF. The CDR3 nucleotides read TGCGCCAGCAGCTTATTAGGGGTCCCATCCTACGAGCAGTACTTC. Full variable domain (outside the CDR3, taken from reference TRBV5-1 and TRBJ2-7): KAGVTQTPRYLIKTRGQQVTLSCSPISGHRSVSWYQQTPGQGLQFLFEYFSETQRNKGNFPGRFSGRQFSNSRSEMNVSTLELGDSALYLCASSLLGVPSYEQYFGPGTRLTVT.